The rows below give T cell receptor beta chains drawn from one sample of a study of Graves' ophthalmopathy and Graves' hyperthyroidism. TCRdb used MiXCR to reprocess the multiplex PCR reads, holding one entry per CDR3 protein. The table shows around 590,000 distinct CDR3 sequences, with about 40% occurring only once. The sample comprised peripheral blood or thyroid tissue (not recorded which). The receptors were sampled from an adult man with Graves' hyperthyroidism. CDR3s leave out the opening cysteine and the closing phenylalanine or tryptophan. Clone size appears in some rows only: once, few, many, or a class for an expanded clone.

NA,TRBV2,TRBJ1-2,ALRQAPNYGYT
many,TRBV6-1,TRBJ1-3,ASSDAGLSGNTIY
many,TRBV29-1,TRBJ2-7,SGFTSTGAAYEQY
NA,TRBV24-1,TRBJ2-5,ATSDFGTRGAQETQY
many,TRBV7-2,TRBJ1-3,ASSGGQGNTIY
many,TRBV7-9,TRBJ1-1,ASSFSRPGGMNTEAF
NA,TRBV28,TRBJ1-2,ASRTHGGIYGYT
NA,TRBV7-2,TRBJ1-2,ASSQGRAPYGYT
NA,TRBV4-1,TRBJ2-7,ASSLYSPGLAGAYEQY
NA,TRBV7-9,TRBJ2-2,ASSFFGTSVTGELF
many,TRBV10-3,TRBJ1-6,AISETPPRESNSPLH
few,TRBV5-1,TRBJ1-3,ASSSIPGRISGNTIY
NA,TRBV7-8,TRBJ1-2,ASSRGTGLGYGYT
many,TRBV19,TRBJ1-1,ASSIWEPNTEAF
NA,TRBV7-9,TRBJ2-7,ASSSLAWHGDYEQY
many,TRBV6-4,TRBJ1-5,ASFAGQPQH
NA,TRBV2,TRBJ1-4,ASSGTSRWEKLF
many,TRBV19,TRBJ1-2,ASMRAGNYGYT
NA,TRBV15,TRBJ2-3,ATSRGQGSTDTQY
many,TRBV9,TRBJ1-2,ASSPLVYGYT
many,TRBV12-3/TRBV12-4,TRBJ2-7,ASRLNPGQGQVEQY
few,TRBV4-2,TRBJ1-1,ASTQKGGAPNTEAF
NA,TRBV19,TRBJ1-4,ASAEVATNEKLF
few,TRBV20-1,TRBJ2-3,SARQGGSTDTQY